This TCR beta chain was captured by sequencing in a study of blood T cell repertoires in COVID-19. Study-wide context: Samples representing acute and convalescent COVID-19 were sourced from the United States, Italy and Spain. Sample material is recorded as cDNA or gDNA derived from T cells, B-cell-depleted T cells, or PBMCs.

The ends were cut back, 2 bases at V and 3 bases at J, with 5 bases in the middle. Germline CDR1 SGHAT, CDR2 FQNNGV. The CDR3 has 12 residues. In the original workflow: The authors estimated nucleated cell counts from reference gene primer amplification. The repertoire was sequenced with immunoSEQ multiplex PCR; TCRdb's copy has only in-frame clones and lacks some. V and J calls plus clone size are reproduced from that table; the DNA served to infer D and trimming. The sample shows 150,000 to 200,000 clones, approximately 79% of them seen only once. The chain joins TRBV11-2 to TRBJ2-7; D not certain. The clonotype was recovered from a woman older than 75 with acute or convalescent COVID-19. Sequenced material: peripheral blood. CDR3 protein: CASSLSRYEQYF. Written as DNA, the CDR3 is TGTGCCAGCAGCTTATCTCGCTACGAGCAGTACTTC.